This TCR beta chain derives from a study of tumor-infiltrating lymphocytes in primary liver carcinoma. Whole-study results and caveats: There were only about 8-25% of top clones found in all five tumor regions. In tumor-adjacent and tumor-blood pairs, overlap was lower than in tumor region pairs. The 250 largest clones made up significantly more of tumor than blood repertoires (p = 0.039).

Co-extracted RNA and DNA came from about 19-30 mg of unsorted bulk tissue. Every tumor was sampled at five separate regions. There are many counts of this clonotype. Its antigen remains unknown. TCR beta cDNA was prepared out of 500 ng total RNA by means of a constant-region primer. Each TCR beta library was derived from three nested multiplex PCR rounds that employed slightly modified ARM-PCR. TCRdb itself ran the multiplex PCR reads through MiXCR, one entry per CDR3 protein. This sample has around 56,000 distinct CDR3 sequences, with about three quarters found just once. Sample: liver tumor tissue from sampling region 2. The subset denotes: tumor region T2, inferior pole. This TCR was recovered from a man aged 35-49 years with primary liver carcinoma and hepatitis B virus infection.

The CDR3 bases are TGTGCCAGCAGTTTTGAACTAGCGGGAAACATTCAGTACTTC. Translated: CASSFELAGNIQYF. The chain uses TRBV12-3 or TRBV12-4 and TRBJ2-4, with 9 bases that match TRBD2. Trimming took 3 bases from V and 6 from J; bases not matched to a gene: 3. The CDR3 runs 14 residues.